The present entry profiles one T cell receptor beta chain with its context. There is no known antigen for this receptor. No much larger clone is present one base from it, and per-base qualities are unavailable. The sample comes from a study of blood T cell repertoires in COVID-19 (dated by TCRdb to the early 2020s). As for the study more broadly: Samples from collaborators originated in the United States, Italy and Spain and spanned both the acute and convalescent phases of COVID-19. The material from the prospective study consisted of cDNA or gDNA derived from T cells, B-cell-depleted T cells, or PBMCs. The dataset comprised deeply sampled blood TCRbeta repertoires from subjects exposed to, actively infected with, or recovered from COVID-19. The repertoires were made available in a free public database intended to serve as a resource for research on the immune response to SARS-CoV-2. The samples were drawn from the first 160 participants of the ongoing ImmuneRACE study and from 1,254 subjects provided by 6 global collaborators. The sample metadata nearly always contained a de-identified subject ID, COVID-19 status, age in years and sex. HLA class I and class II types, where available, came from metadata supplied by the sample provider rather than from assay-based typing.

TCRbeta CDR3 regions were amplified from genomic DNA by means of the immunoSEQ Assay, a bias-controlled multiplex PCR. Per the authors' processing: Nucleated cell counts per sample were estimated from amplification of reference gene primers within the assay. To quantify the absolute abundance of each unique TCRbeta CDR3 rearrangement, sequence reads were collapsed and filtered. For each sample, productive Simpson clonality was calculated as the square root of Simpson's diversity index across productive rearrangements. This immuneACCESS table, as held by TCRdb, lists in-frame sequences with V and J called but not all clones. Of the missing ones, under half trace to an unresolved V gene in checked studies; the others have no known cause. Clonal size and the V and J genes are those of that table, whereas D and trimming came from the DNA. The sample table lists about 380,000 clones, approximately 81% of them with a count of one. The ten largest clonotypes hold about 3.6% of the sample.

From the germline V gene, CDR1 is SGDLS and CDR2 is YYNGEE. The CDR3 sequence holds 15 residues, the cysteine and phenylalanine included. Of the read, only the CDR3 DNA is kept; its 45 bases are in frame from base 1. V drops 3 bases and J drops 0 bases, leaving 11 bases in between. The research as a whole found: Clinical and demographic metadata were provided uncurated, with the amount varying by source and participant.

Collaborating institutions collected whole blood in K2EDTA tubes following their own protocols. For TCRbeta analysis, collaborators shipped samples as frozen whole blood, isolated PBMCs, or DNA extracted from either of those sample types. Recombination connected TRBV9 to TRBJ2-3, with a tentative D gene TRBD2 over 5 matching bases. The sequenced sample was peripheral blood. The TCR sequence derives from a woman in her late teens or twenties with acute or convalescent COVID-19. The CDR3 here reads CASSGRGYSTDTQYF. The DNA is TGTGCCAGCAGCGGGAGAGGGTATAGCACAGATACGCAGTATTTT.